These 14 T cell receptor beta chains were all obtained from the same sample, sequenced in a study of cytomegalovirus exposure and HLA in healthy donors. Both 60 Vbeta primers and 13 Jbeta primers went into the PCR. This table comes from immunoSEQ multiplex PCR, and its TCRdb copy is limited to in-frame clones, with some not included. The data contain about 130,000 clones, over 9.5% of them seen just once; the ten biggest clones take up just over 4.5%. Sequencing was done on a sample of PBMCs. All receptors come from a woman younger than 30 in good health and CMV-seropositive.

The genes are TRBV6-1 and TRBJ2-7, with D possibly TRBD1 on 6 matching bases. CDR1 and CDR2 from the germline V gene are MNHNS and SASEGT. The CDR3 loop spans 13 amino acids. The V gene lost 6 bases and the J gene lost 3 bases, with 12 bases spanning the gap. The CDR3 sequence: CASSRTAYYEQYF. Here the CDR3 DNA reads TGTGCCAGCAGCCGGACAGCATACTACGAGCAGTACTTC.

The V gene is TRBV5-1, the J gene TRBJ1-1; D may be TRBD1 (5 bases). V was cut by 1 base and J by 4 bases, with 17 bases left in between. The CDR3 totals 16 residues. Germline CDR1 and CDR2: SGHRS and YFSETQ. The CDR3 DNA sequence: TGCGCCAGCAGCTTGACCCAGTCCGGGGGGTTCACTGAAGCTTTCTTT. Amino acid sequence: CASSLTQSGGFTEAFF.

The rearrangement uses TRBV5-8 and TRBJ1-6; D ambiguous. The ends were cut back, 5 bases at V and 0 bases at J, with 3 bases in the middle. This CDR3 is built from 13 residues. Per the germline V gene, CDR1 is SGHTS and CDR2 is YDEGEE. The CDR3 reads CASSSSYNSPLHF. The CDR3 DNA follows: TGTGCCAGCAGTAGCTCCTATAATTCACCCCTCCACTTT.

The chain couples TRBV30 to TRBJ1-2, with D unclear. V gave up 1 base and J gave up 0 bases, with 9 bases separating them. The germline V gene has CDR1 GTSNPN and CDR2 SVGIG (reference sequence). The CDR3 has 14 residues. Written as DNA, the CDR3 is TGTGCCTGGAGTGGTCGGTCGGCTAACTATGGCTACACCTTC. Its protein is CAWSGRSANYGYTF.

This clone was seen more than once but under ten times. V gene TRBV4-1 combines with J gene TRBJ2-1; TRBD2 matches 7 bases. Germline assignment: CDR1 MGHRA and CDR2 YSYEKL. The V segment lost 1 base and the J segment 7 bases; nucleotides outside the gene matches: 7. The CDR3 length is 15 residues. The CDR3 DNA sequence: TGCGCCAGCAGCCAAGTAAATAGCGGGTTGAATGAGCAGTTCTTC. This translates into CASSQVNSGLNEQFF.

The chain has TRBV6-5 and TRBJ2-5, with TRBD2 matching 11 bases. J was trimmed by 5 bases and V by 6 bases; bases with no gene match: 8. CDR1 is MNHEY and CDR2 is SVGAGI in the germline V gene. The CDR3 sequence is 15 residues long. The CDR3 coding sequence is TGTGCCAGCAGCGTACTAGCGGGAGTTGGGGAGACCCAGTACTTC. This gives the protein CASSVLAGVGETQYF.

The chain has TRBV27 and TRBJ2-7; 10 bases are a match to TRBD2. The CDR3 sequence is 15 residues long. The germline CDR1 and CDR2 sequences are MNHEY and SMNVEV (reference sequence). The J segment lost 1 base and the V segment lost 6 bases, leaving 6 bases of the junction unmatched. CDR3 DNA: TGTGCCAGCAGAACCGGGACTAGCGTTTCCTACGAGCAGTACTTC. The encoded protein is CASRTGTSVSYEQYF.

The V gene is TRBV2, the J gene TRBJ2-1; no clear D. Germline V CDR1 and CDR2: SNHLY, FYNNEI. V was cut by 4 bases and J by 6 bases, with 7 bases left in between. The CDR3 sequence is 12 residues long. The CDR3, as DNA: TGTGCCAGCAGTGGGCTCATCAATGAGCAGTTCTTC. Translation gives CASSGLINEQFF. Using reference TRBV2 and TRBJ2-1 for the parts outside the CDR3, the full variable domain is EPEVTQTPSHQVTQMGQEVILRCVPISNHLYFYWYRQILGQKVEFLVSFYNNEISEKSEIFDDQFSVERPDGSNFTLKIRSTKLEDSAMYFCASSGLINEQFFGPGTRLTVL.

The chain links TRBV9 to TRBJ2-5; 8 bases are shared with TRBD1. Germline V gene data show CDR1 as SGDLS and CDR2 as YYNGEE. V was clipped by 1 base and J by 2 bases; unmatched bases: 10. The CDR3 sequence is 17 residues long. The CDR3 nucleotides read TGTGCCAGCAGCGTAAGAAATGGGCAGGGGGCACAAGAGACCCAGTACTTC. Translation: CASSVRNGQGAQETQYF. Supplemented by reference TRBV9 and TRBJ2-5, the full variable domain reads DSGVTQTPKHLITATGQRVTLRCSPRSGDLSVYWYQQSLDQGLQFLIQYYNGEERAKGNILERFSAQQFPDLHSELNLSSLELGDSALYFCASSVRNGQGAQETQYFGPGTRLLVL.

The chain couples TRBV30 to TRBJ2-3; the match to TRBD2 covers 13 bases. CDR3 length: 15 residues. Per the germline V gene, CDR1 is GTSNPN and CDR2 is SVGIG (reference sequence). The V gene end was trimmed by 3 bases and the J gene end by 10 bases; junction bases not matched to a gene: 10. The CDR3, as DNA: TGTGCCTGGAGCGGGACTAGCGGGGCCCCGATACCGCAGTATTTT. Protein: CAWSGTSGAPIPQYF.

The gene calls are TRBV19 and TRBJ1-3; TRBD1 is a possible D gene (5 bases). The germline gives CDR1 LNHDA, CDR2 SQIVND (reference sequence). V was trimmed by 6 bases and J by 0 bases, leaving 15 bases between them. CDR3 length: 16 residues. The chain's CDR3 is CASRPGTGFSGNTIYF. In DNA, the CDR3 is TGTGCCAGTAGACCGGGGACTGGATTCTCTGGAAACACCATATATTTT. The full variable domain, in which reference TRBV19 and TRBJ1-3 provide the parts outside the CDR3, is DGGITQSPKYLFRKEGQNVTLSCEQNLNHDAMYWYRQDPGQGLRLIYYSQIVNDFQKGDIAEGYSVSREKKESFPLTVTSAQKNPTAFYLCASRPGTGFSGNTIYFGEGSWLTVV.

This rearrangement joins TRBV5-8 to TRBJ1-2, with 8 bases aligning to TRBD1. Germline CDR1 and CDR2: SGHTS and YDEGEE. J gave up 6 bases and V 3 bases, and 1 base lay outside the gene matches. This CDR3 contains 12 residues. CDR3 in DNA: TGTGCCAGCAGCTCACAGGGGGATGGCTACACCTTC. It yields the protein CASSSQGDGYTF.

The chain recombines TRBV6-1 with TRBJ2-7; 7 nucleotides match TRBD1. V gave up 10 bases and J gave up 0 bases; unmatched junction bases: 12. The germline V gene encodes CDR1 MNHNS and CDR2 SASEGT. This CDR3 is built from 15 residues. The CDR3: CATVPTGDTSYEQYF. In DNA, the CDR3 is TGTGCCACCGTGCCCACAGGGGATACCTCCTACGAGCAGTACTTC.

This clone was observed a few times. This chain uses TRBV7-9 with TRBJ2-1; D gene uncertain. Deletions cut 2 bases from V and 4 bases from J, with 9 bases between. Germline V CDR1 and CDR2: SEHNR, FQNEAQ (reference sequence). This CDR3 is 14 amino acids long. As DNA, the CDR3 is TGTGCCAGCAGCTTACCCGACTCGTACAATGAGCAGTTCTTC. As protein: CASSLPDSYNEQFF.